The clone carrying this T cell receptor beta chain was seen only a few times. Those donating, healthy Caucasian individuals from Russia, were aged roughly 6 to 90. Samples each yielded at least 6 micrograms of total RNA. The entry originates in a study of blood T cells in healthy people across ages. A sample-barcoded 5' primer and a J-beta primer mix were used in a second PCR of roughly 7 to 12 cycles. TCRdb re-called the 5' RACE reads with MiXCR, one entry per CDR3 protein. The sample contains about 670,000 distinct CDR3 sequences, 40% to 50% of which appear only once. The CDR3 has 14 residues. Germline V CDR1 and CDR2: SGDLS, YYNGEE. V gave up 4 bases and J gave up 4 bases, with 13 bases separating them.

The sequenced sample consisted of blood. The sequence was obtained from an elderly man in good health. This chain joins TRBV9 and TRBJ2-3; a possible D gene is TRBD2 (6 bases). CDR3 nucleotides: TGTGCCAGCAGCCCCCTGGAGGGCCCAGATACGCAGTATTTT. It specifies CASSPLEGPDTQYF. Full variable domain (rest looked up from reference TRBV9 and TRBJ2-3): DSGVTQTPKHLITATGQRVTLRCSPRSGDLSVYWYQQSLDQGLQFLIQYYNGEERAKGNILERFSAQQFPDLHSELNLSSLELGDSALYFCASSPLEGPDTQYFGPGTRLTVL.